The 20 T cell receptor beta chains below were found in one sample sequenced in a study of regulatory T cells in long-lasting Graves disease. Stated time point: newly diagnosed GD, antithyroid drugs for less than 3 months. Scientists built the TCR library using RNA that was extracted from PBMCs. The authors built TCR beta libraries using iRepertoire HTBI primers and Arm-PCR of CDR3 regions. MiXCR, run by TCRdb on the multiplex PCR reads, gives a single entry per CDR3 protein. The sample lists 350,000 to 500,000 distinct CDR3 sequences, around 15% occurring once. These sequences were also reported in another study, on T cells in Graves' hyperthyroidism and ophthalmopathy.

The sequencing here drew on peripheral blood mononuclear cells (PBMCs), taken at new diagnosis, from a patient treated with antithyroid drugs. These TCRs come from a woman aged 45-65 years with Graves disease.

This clonotype was seen repeatedly, ten times or more. This chain joins TRBV2 and TRBJ1-3; D gene uncertain. Germline V lookup: CDR1 SNHLY, CDR2 FYNNEI. The V end was cut by 8 bases, the J end by 0 bases, with 14 bases between. The CDR3 is 15 amino acids. CDR3 coding DNA: TGTGCCAGCGACAAGTACCCGAGCTCTGGAAACACCATATATTTT. Encoded protein: CASDKYPSSGNTIYF. The variable domain in full, with the rest retrieved from reference TRBV2 and TRBJ1-3, is EPEVTQTPSHQVTQMGQEVILRCVPISNHLYFYWYRQILGQKVEFLVSFYNNEISEKSEIFDDQFSVERPDGSNFTLKIRSTKLEDSAMYFCASDKYPSSGNTIYFGEGSWLTVV.

Many counts were recorded for this clonotype. The chain links TRBV6-2 or TRBV6-3 to TRBJ1-5; D not certain. CDR3 length: 15 amino acids. Trimming stripped 5 bases from V and 0 bases from J, with 11 bases between. Per the germline V gene, CDR1 is MNHEY and CDR2 is SVGEGT. The CDR3 region is CASSRFRDSNQPQHF. For the CDR3, the DNA is TGTGCCAGCAGTCGGTTTAGGGATAGCAATCAGCCCCAGCATTTT.

This clonotype was picked up many times. The genes are TRBV5-1 and TRBJ2-1; TRBD2 matches at 9 bases. The germline CDR1 and CDR2 sequences are SGHRS and YFSETQ. V was clipped by 4 bases and J by 5 bases; unmatched bases: 7. This CDR3 spans 15 amino acids. Here the CDR3 DNA reads TGCGCCAGCAGCATTAGCGGGAGTCTGAACAATGAGCAGTTCTTC. Amino acid sequence: CASSISGSLNNEQFF.

At least ten counts were recorded for this clonotype. The junction and the germline gene differ at one end; a read error may be behind it. The V gene is TRBV28, the J gene TRBJ1-5, with no clear D. This CDR3 is 15 amino acids long. Germline CDR1 reads MDHEN; CDR2 reads SYDVKM. The CDR3 loop is CASSLSLGSHQPQHF. DNA of the CDR3: TGTGCCAGCAGTTTATCCCTGGGTAGCCATCAGCCCCAGCATTTT.

There are a few counts of this clonotype. The rearrangement joins TRBV12-3 or TRBV12-4 to TRBJ2-1; a possible D gene is TRBD2 (6 bases). The CDR3 contains 12 residues. V was cut by 7 bases and J by 15 bases, with 19 bases left in between. The DNA for the CDR3 is TGTGCCAGCAATAAGCCGGGACTTTACCCGTTCTTC. This encodes CASNKPGLYPFF.

This clonotype was counted a few times. V gene TRBV7-9 combines with J gene TRBJ2-3, with 9 bases fitting TRBD2. Germline CDR1 is SEHNR and CDR2 is FQNEAQ (reference sequence). Germline trimming cut 6 bases from V and 3 bases from J; bases unmatched to any gene: 10. This CDR3 spans 16 amino acids. In DNA form, the CDR3 reads TGTGCCAGCAGTCCACGGCGGGGGGGGAGGACAGATACGCAGTATTTT. The encoded protein is CASSPRRGGRTDTQYF.

This clonotype has more than one count but fewer than ten. V gene TRBV6-5 combines with J gene TRBJ2-1, with 10 bases identical to TRBD2. The CDR3 spans 15 residues. The J segment lost 6 bases and the V segment lost 0 bases, leaving 2 bases of the junction unmatched. Germline lookup yields CDR1 MNHEY and CDR2 SVGAGI. Here the CDR3 DNA reads TGTGCCAGCAGTTACTCGGCTAGCGGGAGCAATGAGCAGTTCTTC. This codes for CASSYSASGSNEQFF.

This clonotype showed up many times. The V and J genes are TRBV3-1 and TRBJ2-1; D gene ambiguous. The V gene lost 0 bases and the J gene lost 9 bases, with 12 bases spanning the gap. CDR3 length equals 14 residues. Germline V CDR1 and CDR2: LGHDT, YNNKEL (reference sequence). The CDR3, as DNA: TGTGCCAGCAGCCAAGATGAGGATCATCTTGAGCAGTTCTTC. Its translation is CASSQDEDHLEQFF.

This chain links TRBV5-1 with TRBJ2-3; 7 bases are shared with TRBD2. The J call may be wrong; the DNA end is better matched by TRBJ2-5. The CDR3 totals 15 residues. CDR1 and CDR2 from the germline V gene are SGHRS and YFSETQ. The CDR3 loop is CASSLREGGYETQYF. The CDR3 DNA follows: TGCGCCAGCAGCTTGAGAGAGGGAGGGTATGAGACCCAGTACTTC.

This clonotype was seen many times. The V call is TRBV9, the J call TRBJ2-1; perhaps D is TRBD1 or TRBD2 (5 bases each). This CDR3 is 12 amino acids long. Germline assignment: CDR1 SGDLS and CDR2 YYNGEE. Trimming cost V 1 base and J 7 bases, with 6 bases left between them. The CDR3 reads CASSVWGNEQFF. CDR3 nucleotides: TGTGCCAGCAGCGTATGGGGGAATGAGCAGTTCTTC.

This clonotype has at least ten counts. The chain's CDR3 is CAWSLVGGEEFF. The DNA for the CDR3 is TGTGCCTGGAGTCTCGTGGGGGGGGAAGAGTTCTTC. The chain employs TRBV30 and TRBJ2-1, with TRBD2 matching 7 bases. Trimming cost V 2 bases and J 14 bases; bases outside gene matches: 9. This CDR3 has 12 amino acids. The V gene's germline CDR1 is GTSNPN and CDR2 SVGIG (reference sequence). Complete variable domain (other parts from reference TRBV30 and TRBJ2-1): SQTIHQWPATLVQPVGSPLSLECTVEGTSNPNLYWYRQAAGRGLQLLFYSVGIGQISSEVPQNLSASRPQDRQFILSSKKLLLSDSGFYLCAWSLVGGEEFFGPGTRLTVL.

This clonotype appeared many times. This chain uses TRBV25-1 with TRBJ2-1, with D possibly matching TRBD2 (6 bases). The V end was cut by 3 bases, the J end by 7 bases, with 16 bases between. The CDR3 has 15 amino acids. Germline V gene lookup returns CDR1 MGHDK and CDR2 SYGVNS. The CDR3 coding sequence is TGTGCCAGCAGTGACTTCCAGGGAGGTTTAAATGAGCAGTTCTTC. Encoded protein: CASSDFQGGLNEQFF.

This clonotype has a handful of counts. The chain couples TRBV29-1 to TRBJ2-5; perhaps TRBD2 as D (6 bases). Looked up from germline, CDR1 is SQVTM and CDR2 is ANQGSEA. Trimming took 4 bases from V and 1 from J, leaving 19 bases between them. The length of the CDR3 is 16 residues. CDR3: CSVGPRRGGPQETQYF. The DNA of the CDR3 is TGCAGCGTTGGCCCCCGGAGGGGAGGACCCCAAGAGACCCAGTACTTC.

As for this clonotype: The likely explanation is a read error, given a far larger clone one base away. J is TRBJ2-3 and V is TRBV11-2, with TRBD2 identical over 7 bases. The DNA end is more similar to TRBJ2-7, so the J call may be wrong. This CDR3 contains 16 residues. Germline loops: CDR1 SGHAT, CDR2 FQNNGV. The CDR3 DNA is TGTGCCAGCAGCTTAGACCGGGGGGAGGGCCTCTACGAGCAGTACTTC. Its protein product is CASSLDRGEGLYEQYF.

This clonotype was found many times. The chain uses TRBV27 and TRBJ2-2, with D possibly TRBD2 on 5 matching bases. V lost 8 bases, J lost 4 bases, and 11 bases lay in between. Germline-derived CDR1 and CDR2 are MNHEY and SMNVEV (reference sequence). The CDR3 runs to 13 residues. The CDR3 nucleotides are TGTGCCAGCTACTCTAGCCCCACCGGGGAGCTGTTTTTT. This translates into CASYSSPTGELFF.

In this sample, this clonotype turned up many times. The chain employs TRBV6-2 or TRBV6-3 and TRBJ2-5; TRBD2 matches 12 bases. V lost 5 bases to trimming and J lost 5 bases; unmatched junction nucleotides: 9. Per the germline V gene, CDR1 is MNHEY and CDR2 is SVGEGT. The CDR3 contains 16 residues. CDR3 loop: CASSEATSGSWETQYF. CDR3 DNA: TGTGCCAGCAGTGAAGCGACTAGCGGGAGCTGGGAGACCCAGTACTTC.

This clonotype was counted between two and nine times. The V call is TRBV20-1, the J call TRBJ2-1, with 11 bases identical to TRBD1. Trimming removed 6 bases from V and 7 bases from J; junction bases left unmatched: 8. The CDR3 has 14 amino acids. Germline CDR1 is DFQATT and CDR2 is SNEGSKA (reference sequence). CDR3 sequence: CSATGTGGRNEQFF. The CDR3 nucleotides read TGCAGTGCCACCGGGACAGGGGGTAGGAATGAGCAGTTCTTC.

A few counts support this clonotype. The V call is TRBV24-1, the J call TRBJ2-3; 11 nucleotides align to TRBD2. V lost 9 bases and J lost 2; bases outside the gene matches: 12. The CDR3 is 17 residues long. Germline assignment: CDR1 KGHDR and CDR2 SFDVKD. Written as DNA, the CDR3 is TGTGCCACCCCTTTACTAGCGGGGGCATCGACCACAGATACGCAGTATTTT. It encodes CATPLLAGASTTDTQYF.

V is TRBV25-1 and J is TRBJ2-4; D is tentatively TRBD1 or TRBD2 (5 bases each). CDR1 and CDR2 from the germline V gene are MGHDK and SYGVNS. V was cut by 6 bases and J by 1 base, with 10 bases left in between. This CDR3 has 14 residues. The CDR3 region has the DNA TGTGCCAGCAGGGGGGTGGGTGCCAAAAACATTCAGTACTTC. This translates into CASRGVGAKNIQYF.

This clonotype was seen many times. The rearrangement uses TRBV7-3 and TRBJ2-1; the match to TRBD2 covers 9 bases. V lost 5 bases to trimming and J lost 3 bases; unmatched junction nucleotides: 8. Germline CDR1 and CDR2: SGHTA and FQGTGA. The CDR3 sequence is 16 residues long. For the CDR3, the DNA is TGTGCCAGCAGCGGGATAGCGGGAGCCCGCTACAATGAGCAGTTCTTC. This translates into CASSGIAGARYNEQFF.